Listed below are T cell receptor beta chains from one sample, sequenced in a study of molecular identifiers for immune sequencing clone quantification. TCRdb re-called the PCR reads through MiXCR, storing one row per CDR3 protein. The profile shows approximately 500,000 distinct CDR3 sequences, about 26% of them singletons. Sample: naive CD8+ T cells from blood, with Jurkat cell RNA spiked in. These receptor sequences come from a human donor in good health. Some libraries in this study had Jurkat cell RNA spiked in. Both conserved end residues are trimmed from each CDR3. A D gene is named only where the DNA matches it firmly.

d_call j_call v_call cdr3_aa
NA TRBJ2-6 TRBV5-1 ASSQPGRSSGANVLT
TRBD1 TRBJ1-1 TRBV7-9 ASSFGQGTMNTEAF
TRBD1 TRBJ2-7 TRBV27 ASSLNYRGVYEQY
NA TRBJ2-7 TRBV5-6 ASSPEVSYEQY
NA TRBJ2-2 TRBV14 ASSQEDSPYTGELF
NA TRBJ2-5 TRBV4-1 ASSQDRGPYEETQY
NA TRBJ1-2 TRBV10-3 AISKYRDTTIYGYT
NA TRBJ2-1 TRBV20-1 SAEGRNGPYNEQF
NA TRBJ2-7 TRBV7-9 ASSLPANYEQY
TRBD1 TRBJ2-3 TRBV24-1 ATGLGTDMQY